A single sample gave rise to the 25 T cell receptor beta chains below, sequenced in a study of T cells in narcolepsy (dated by TCRdb to 2016 to 2019). Library generation was performed with the immunoSEQ multiplex PCR assay. TCRdb obtained this table from immuneACCESS and retained in-frame rearrangements with V and J assigned. These tables miss some clones; where compared with another copy, unresolved V genes account for less than half of the shortfall, and the remainder is unexplained. Within this sample are approximately 24,000 clones, with around 85% of them counted one time only. 0.55% to 0.75% of the sample is in the top ten clones. Sequenced: CD45RA- memory CD4+ T cells from PBMCs. The sample's cell subset or site label is to be understood as: memory T cells sorted ex vivo from peripheral blood. The receptors were gathered from a human donor with narcolepsy.

The chain couples TRBV11-3 to TRBJ1-1; no firm D call. This CDR3 has 12 amino acids. The V end lost 5 bases, the J end lost 6 bases, and 10 bases lay between the germline ends. Looked up from germline, CDR1 is SGHNT and CDR2 is YENEEA. CDR3 residues: CASSPYRAEAFF. The DNA for the CDR3 is TGTGCCAGCAGCCCCTATAGGGCTGAAGCTTTCTTT.

This chain connects TRBV5-5 to TRBJ1-5, with D hard to call. This CDR3 spans 16 amino acids. Germline V gives CDR1 SGHKS, CDR2 YYEKEE (reference sequence). V was shortened by 1 base and J by 1 base, with 12 bases between the two germline ends. CDR3 loop: CASSLRPQASNQPQHF. In nucleotides, the CDR3 is TGTGCCAGCAGCTTGCGCCCCCAGGCGAGCAATCAGCCCCAGCATTTT.

The genes are TRBV5-1 and TRBJ1-2; D is perhaps TRBD1 (5 bases). The CDR3 consists of 14 residues. In germline, CDR1 is SGHRS, CDR2 YFSETQ. The V gene lost 0 bases and the J gene lost 1 base, with 7 bases spanning the gap. The CDR3 region has the DNA TGCGCCAGCAGCTTGGATGGGGGTAACTATGGCTACACCTTC. Protein: CASSLDGGNYGYTF.

This chain joins TRBV28 and TRBJ1-1; D ambiguous. CDR1 and CDR2 from the germline V gene are MDHEN and SYDVKM. The CDR3 runs to 11 residues. Deletions cut 8 bases from V and 6 bases from J, with 10 bases between. CDR3 nucleotides: TGTGCCAGCCGGAGATACGCTGAAGCTTTCTTT. This encodes CASRRYAEAFF.

V gene TRBV11-3 combines with J gene TRBJ2-2; D possibly corresponds to TRBD1 (6 bases). Germline loops: CDR1 SGHNT, CDR2 YENEEA. This CDR3 is built from 14 residues. Trimming removed 3 bases at V and 3 bases at J, with 8 bases between. For the CDR3, the DNA is TGTGCCAGCAGCTTCGGACAGTACACCGGGGAGCTGTTTTTT. Amino acid sequence: CASSFGQYTGELFF.

V usage is TRBV5-1 and J usage is TRBJ1-1, with TRBD1 matching 12 bases. J lost 1 base, V lost 4 bases, and 8 bases had no gene match. This CDR3 is 17 amino acids long. Per germline, CDR1 SGHRS and CDR2 YFSETQ. CDR3 nucleotides: TGCGCCAGCAGCGGATCCGGGACAGGGGGCCGGAACACTGAAGCTTTCTTT. It codes for CASSGSGTGGRNTEAFF.

The chain joins TRBV18 to TRBJ1-2; TRBD1 agrees at 7 bases. Germline-derived CDR1 and CDR2 are KGHSH and LQKENI. The CDR3 is made up of 15 amino acids. Trimming at V came to 4 bases and at J to 1 base, leaving 6 bases not matched to a gene. The CDR3 nucleotides are TGTGCCAGCTCACAGGGACAGACAAATAACTATGGCTACACCTTC. It translates to CASSQGQTNNYGYTF.

The rearrangement links TRBV29-1 to TRBJ2-1, with unresolved D. Trimming removed 2 bases from V and 0 bases from J, with 8 bases in between. Germline V gene sequence: CDR1 SQVTM, CDR2 ANQGSEA. The CDR3 consists of 14 residues. CDR3 nucleotides: TGCAGCGTTGAAAAACACTTCTCCTACAATGAGCAGTTCTTC. It is translated as CSVEKHFSYNEQFF.

The chain is built from TRBV29-1 and TRBJ2-3; 8 bases map to TRBD1. Germline CDR1 and CDR2: SQVTM and ANQGSEA. The CDR3 is 17 residues long. Unmatched junction bases numbered 14, after V lost 1 base and J lost 5 bases. CDR3: CSVEGATRQGAQDTQYF. The CDR3, as DNA: TGCAGCGTTGAAGGAGCCACCCGGCAGGGGGCGCAAGATACGCAGTATTTT.

This clone was seen just once. This chain connects TRBV5-1 to TRBJ2-5, with D possibly being TRBD2 (6 bases). The germline V gene has CDR1 SGHRS and CDR2 YFSETQ. This CDR3 spans 11 amino acids. The germline V and J ends were trimmed by 2 bases and 13 bases, with 12 bases remaining between them. CDR3 protein: CASSLRGTWYF. The CDR3 bases are TGCGCCAGCAGCTTACGCGGGACGTGGTACTTC.

On this clone itself: The same CDR3 can be traced to other DNA sequences in this sample. The J gene is TRBJ1-2, the V gene TRBV5-4; D might be TRBD1 (5 bases). The V and J ends lost 4 bases and 4 bases respectively, with 14 bases between them. CDR1 and CDR2 (germline): SGHNT, YYREEE (reference sequence). The CDR3 runs to 14 residues. CDR3 sequence reads: CASSPWRGGYGYTF. The CDR3 DNA follows: TGTGCCAGCAGCCCGTGGCGGGGGGGCTATGGCTACACCTTC.

This chain uses TRBV10-1 with TRBJ2-2; 12 bases fit TRBD2. Germline V gene lookup returns CDR1 WNHNN and CDR2 SYGVQD (reference sequence). The CDR3 spans 16 residues. V lost 3 bases to trimming and J lost 8 bases; unmatched junction nucleotides: 7. In DNA, the CDR3 is TGCGCCAGCAGTGAAACTAGCGGGAGGCTTCCGGGGGAGCTGTTTTTT. Protein: CASSETSGRLPGELFF.

The chain couples TRBV9 to TRBJ2-2; 10 bases map to TRBD1. CDR1 SGDLS and CDR2 YYNGEE come from the germline V gene. The CDR3 covers 17 residues. V shed 3 bases, J shed 6 bases, and the junction held 11 bases outside the gene matches. The CDR3 loop is CASSDRSFGQGAGELFF. The CDR3 DNA sequence: TGTGCCAGCAGCGACAGGTCCTTCGGACAGGGGGCCGGGGAGCTGTTTTTT.

The V call is TRBV7-9, the J call TRBJ2-5; D call uncertain. Germline V lookup: CDR1 SEHNR, CDR2 FQNEAQ (reference sequence). The CDR3 has 13 amino acids. Trimming took 5 bases from V and 4 from J, leaving 11 bases between them. The CDR3 DNA reads TGTGCCAGCAGCATAAGGGCTTTAGAGACCCAGTACTTC. Amino acid sequence: CASSIRALETQYF.

The chain couples TRBV19 to TRBJ2-3; 8 bases fit TRBD2. The CDR3 sequence is 14 residues long. The J segment lost 3 bases and the V segment lost 4 bases, leaving 3 bases of the junction unmatched. Germline V CDR1 and CDR2: LNHDA, SQIVND (reference sequence). The CDR3 reads CASSKSGRTDTQYF. CDR3 DNA: TGTGCCAGTAGTAAGAGCGGGAGAACAGATACGCAGTATTTT. Drawing the rest from reference TRBV19 and TRBJ2-3, the complete variable domain is DGGITQSPKYLFRKEGQNVTLSCEQNLNHDAMYWYRQDPGQGLRLIYYSQIVNDFQKGDIAEGYSVSREKKESFPLTVTSAQKNPTAFYLCASSKSGRTDTQYFGPGTRLTVL.

The gene calls are TRBV27 and TRBJ1-5; TRBD1 matches 8 bases. Unmatched junction bases numbered 9, after V lost 0 bases and J lost 2 bases. Germline CDR1 MNHEY, CDR2 SMNVEV (reference sequence). This CDR3 is built from 18 residues. The CDR3 sequence is CASSLSPSGGWGNQPQHF. In DNA form, the CDR3 reads TGTGCCAGCAGTTTATCACCCTCAGGGGGCTGGGGCAATCAGCCCCAGCATTTT.

The rearrangement links TRBV4-2 to TRBJ2-1; either TRBD1 or TRBD2 may fit D (6 bases each). Germline V gene sequence: CDR1 LGHNA, CDR2 YNFKEQ. The CDR3 runs to 14 residues. V gave up 0 bases and J gave up 6 bases, with 9 bases separating them. CDR3 sequence reads: CASSQEGGRNEQFF. The CDR3 region has the DNA TGTGCCAGCAGCCAAGAGGGGGGCCGCAATGAGCAGTTCTTC.

CDR3 sequence reads: CASSSVTGTTYGYTF. CDR3 coding DNA: TGTGCCAGCAGCTCAGTGACAGGGACTACCTATGGCTACACCTTC. The V and J genes are TRBV7-8 and TRBJ1-2; 7 positions match TRBD1. The length of the CDR3 is 15 residues. Losses at the gene ends were 4 bases for V and 4 bases for J; bases not matched to a gene: 9. The germline gives CDR1 SGHVS, CDR2 FQNEAQ.

The V and J genes are TRBV5-5 and TRBJ2-7; TRBD1 might be the D (5 bases). V gave up 5 bases and J gave up 4 bases, with 13 bases separating them. The CDR3 spans 13 residues. Germline V gene data show CDR1 as SGHKS and CDR2 as YYEKEE (reference sequence). The CDR3 nucleotides are TGTGCCAGCAGTTCCCCTACAGGTTACGAGCAGTACTTC. Translating gives CASSSPTGYEQYF.

The V and J genes are TRBV19 and TRBJ1-2, with 7 nucleotides matching TRBD1. The trim removed 3 bases at V and 4 bases at J, leaving 8 bases unmatched. This CDR3 has 15 amino acids. Per germline, CDR1 LNHDA and CDR2 SQIVND (reference sequence). CDR3 sequence: CASSMEDRAGYGYTF. The DNA of the CDR3 is TGTGCCAGTAGTATGGAAGACAGGGCGGGCTATGGCTACACCTTC.

The chain couples TRBV7-2 to TRBJ2-3; no firm D call. This CDR3 has 12 residues. The germline gives CDR1 SGHTA, CDR2 FQGNSA. V gave up 1 base and J gave up 2 bases, with 1 base separating them. This CDR3 reads CASSLDTDTQYF. The CDR3 region has the DNA TGTGCCAGCAGCTTAGACACAGATACGCAGTATTTT.

This chain uses TRBV19 with TRBJ2-7; TRBD2 aligns across 9 bases. Germline V gene data show CDR1 as LNHDA and CDR2 as SQIVND (reference sequence). The CDR3 has 14 residues. V was pared by 4 bases and J by 3 bases, with 4 bases of the junction left unmatched. The CDR3 spells CASSSGRDVYEQYF. CDR3 sequence (DNA): TGTGCCAGTAGTAGCGGGAGGGATGTCTACGAGCAGTACTTC.

This clone has only one observation. The chain combines TRBV6-1 with TRBJ1-2; 7 nucleotides line up with TRBD1. With 7 bases clipped from V and 4 bases from J, the junction kept 6 bases outside the gene matches. Germline CDR1 and CDR2: MNHNS and SASEGT. CDR3 length: 13 residues. The CDR3 region has the DNA TGTGCCAGCAACCCCGGACAGGTCTATGGCTACACCTTC. Its translation: CASNPGQVYGYTF.

This CDR3 reads CASSPGGGEQFF. The DNA of the CDR3 is TGTGCCAGCAGCCCTGGGGGGGGTGAGCAGTTCTTC. The rearrangement joins TRBV13 to TRBJ2-1, with 7 bases identical to TRBD2. V lost 5 bases, J lost 9 bases, and 4 bases stayed unmatched. Germline V gene data show CDR1 as PRHDT and CDR2 as FYEKMQ (reference sequence). This CDR3 region has 12 residues.

V gene TRBV7-9 combines with J gene TRBJ2-3; D is possibly TRBD2 (7 bases). Per the germline V gene, CDR1 is SEHNR and CDR2 is FQNEAQ (reference sequence). The CDR3 sequence is 16 residues long. Trimming took 4 bases from V and 6 from J, leaving 20 bases between them. The CDR3 nucleotides are TGTGCCAGCAGCTCCGGGGGAGGGACATTATGGGATACGCAGTATTTT. As protein: CASSSGGGTLWDTQYF.